This T cell receptor (beta chain) was observed in a study of beta chain features in type 1 diabetes. Background on the study: When patients were set against healthy donors, age, gender and cell yields were similar.

The J segment lost 0 bases and the V segment lost 5 bases, leaving 8 bases of the junction unmatched. CDR3 length: 19 residues. Germline-derived CDR1 and CDR2 are LNHDA and SQIVND (reference sequence). Since all of the isolated RNA was reverse transcribed, expressed TCRB transcripts were what got sequenced. Some clones are missing from TCRdb's copy, which holds only in-frame ones; the method was immunoSEQ multiplex PCR. This sample has 300,000 to 350,000 clones, with about 14% found just once. With respect to this clone: Its target is not known.

It was via CD45RO/CCR7/CD25/CD127/CD95/CD27 that CD4+ naive, central memory, regulatory and stem cell-like memory cells were sorted. Study-level points and caveats: Type 1 diabetes patients showed a moderate but significant shortening of TCRB CDR3s in all four CD4+ subsets.

The sequenced sample consisted of naive CD4+ T cells from blood. V usage is TRBV19 and J usage is TRBJ2-6, with 12 bases aligning to TRBD1. The clonotype was recovered from a woman aged 18 to 35 with type 1 diabetes. The CDR3 coding sequence is TGTGCCAGTAGTTCCTACCCGGGACAGGGGGCCTCTGGGGCCAACGTCCTGACTTTC. It yields the protein CASSSYPGQGASGANVLTF.